A single T cell receptor beta chain is shown here with its context. One end of the junction varies from germline; a read error may be responsible. Germline V gene lookup returns CDR1 SNHLY and CDR2 FYNNEI. This CDR3 has 11 amino acids. The data stem from a study of cytomegalovirus exposure and HLA in healthy donors. The study ran its PCR with 60 Vbeta and 13 Jbeta primers. Sequencing used immunoSEQ multiplex PCR; TCRdb keeps in-frame clones, though not all of them. The sample carries 150,000 to 200,000 clones, more than 75% recorded once. The sample was PBMCs. The V and J genes are TRBV2 and TRBJ2-5; D not certain. The J call may be wrong; the DNA end is better matched by TRBJ2-7. The clonotype originates from a girl less than two years old in good health and CMV-seronegative. CDR3 bases: TGTGCCAGCAGGGAAGGTGCCGAGCAGTACTTC. The encoded protein is CASREGAEQYF.